The 8 T cell receptor beta chains presented below share a single source sample, sequenced in a study of T cells in Graves' hyperthyroidism and ophthalmopathy. What was amplified from RNA transcripts were TCR beta CDR3 regions. Carried out on the TCR CDR3, a first-round RT-PCR used the HTBI primer set. MiXCR, applied by TCRdb to the multiplex PCR reads, yields one record per CDR3 protein. The sample has about 340,000 distinct CDR3 sequences; about 20% are singletons. Source material: blood. Every receptor here comes from a woman in her forties or fifties with Graves' hyperthyroidism.

A note on this clonotype: The junction shows a germline mismatch at one end, possibly a read error. The chain couples TRBV28 to TRBJ2-5; D call uncertain. This CDR3 comprises 12 residues. The germline V gene encodes CDR1 MDHEN and CDR2 SYDVKM. CDR3 sequence: CAIPLNQEAQYF. CDR3 bases: TGTGCCATCCCGCTGAACCAAGAGGCCCAGTACTTC. Full variable domain (remainder filled in from reference TRBV28 and TRBJ2-5): DVKVTQSSRYLVKRTGEKVFLECVQDMDHENMFWYRQDPGLGLRLIYFSYDVKMKEKGDIPEGYSVSREKKERFSLILESASTNQTSMYLCAIPLNQEAQYFGPGTRLLVL.

The genes are TRBV5-6 and TRBJ2-5, with 10 bases that match TRBD1. This CDR3 has 16 residues. Unmatched junction bases numbered 8, after V lost 2 bases and J lost 4 bases. The germline V gene has CDR1 SGHDT and CDR2 YYEEEE. The CDR3 region is CASSFGTGVGRETQYF. In nucleotides, the CDR3 is TGTGCCAGCAGCTTCGGGACAGGGGTCGGTAGAGAGACCCAGTACTTC. The whole variable domain, filled in from reference TRBV5-6 and TRBJ2-5, reads DAGVTQSPTHLIKTRGQQVTLRCSPKSGHDTVSWYQQALGQGPQFIFQYYEEEERQRGNFPDRFSGHQFPNYSSELNVNALLLGDSALYLCASSFGTGVGRETQYFGPGTRLLVL.

This clonotype has more than one count but fewer than ten. The V and J genes are TRBV19 and TRBJ1-1; D call uncertain. This CDR3 comprises 15 residues. From germline, CDR1 is LNHDA and CDR2 SQIVND (reference sequence). V shed 6 bases and J shed 1 base, with 15 bases lying between them. The CDR3 sequence: CASSPIEAPNTEAFF. In DNA, the CDR3 is TGTGCCAGTAGCCCCATTGAGGCGCCGAACACTGAAGCTTTCTTT.

This clonotype was counted a few times. The chain uses TRBV4-2 and TRBJ2-3, with 10 bases lining up with TRBD2. The CDR3 is 17 residues long. V was pared by 0 bases and J by 2 bases, with 5 bases of the junction left unmatched. CDR1 and CDR2 (germline): LGHNA, YNFKEQ. CDR3 DNA sequence: TGTGCCAGCAGCCAAGATCCCACTAGCGGGGCCACAGATACGCAGTATTTT. As protein: CASSQDPTSGATDTQYF.

This chain uses TRBV5-6 with TRBJ1-5; D may be TRBD1 (5 bases). The germline gives CDR1 SGHDT, CDR2 YYEEEE. CDR3 length equals 15 residues. V dropped 4 bases and J dropped 0 bases, with 11 bases sitting between them. The CDR3 DNA reads as TGTGCCAGCAGCAAGACAGTGAATAGCAATCAGCCCCAGCATTTT. This encodes CASSKTVNSNQPQHF.

This clonotype occurred many times. DNA for the CDR3: TGTGCCAGCAGCCCCACTAGCGGGAGAGGCCAAGAGACCCAGTACTTC. Its protein product is CASSPTSGRGQETQYF. V gene TRBV3-1 combines with J gene TRBJ2-5; 11 bases are shared with TRBD2. The germline gives CDR1 LGHDT, CDR2 YNNKEL (reference sequence). Germline trimming cut 4 bases from V and 1 base from J; bases unmatched to any gene: 5. The CDR3 is 16 amino acids.

Many counts were recorded for this clonotype. The V gene is TRBV6-5, the J gene TRBJ2-5; D call uncertain. The germline CDR1 and CDR2 sequences are MNHEY and SVGAGI. Trimming left V 2 bases short and J 5 bases short, with 9 bases between. The CDR3 is 13 amino acids. The DNA for the CDR3 is TGTGCCAGCAGTTACGACGCCATGGAGACCCAGTACTTC. It encodes CASSYDAMETQYF.

Only a few counts were recorded for this clonotype. This rearrangement joins TRBV28 to TRBJ1-1; no definite D call. There are 12 residues in the CDR3. The V gene lost 5 bases and the J gene lost 3 bases, with 7 bases spanning the gap. CDR1 and CDR2 (germline): MDHEN, SYDVKM. The CDR3 DNA reads TGTGCCAGCAGTGGGCGGTACACTGAAGCTTTCTTT. It encodes CASSGRYTEAFF.